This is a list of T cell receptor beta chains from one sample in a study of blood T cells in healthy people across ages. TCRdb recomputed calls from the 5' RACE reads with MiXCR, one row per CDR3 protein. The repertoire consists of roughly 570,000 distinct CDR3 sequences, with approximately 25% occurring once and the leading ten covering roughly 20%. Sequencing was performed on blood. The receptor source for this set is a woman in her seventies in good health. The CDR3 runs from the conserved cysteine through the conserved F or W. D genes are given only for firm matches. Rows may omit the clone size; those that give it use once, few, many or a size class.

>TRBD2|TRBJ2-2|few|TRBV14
CASSATGGPFGELFF
TGTGCCAGCAGCGCAACGGGGGGGCCTTTCGGGGAGCTGTTTTTT
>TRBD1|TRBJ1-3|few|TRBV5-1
CASSFDRAAGNTIYF
TGCGCCAGCAGCTTCGACAGGGCTGCGGGAAACACCATATATTTT
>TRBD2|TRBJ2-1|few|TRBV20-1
CSAPLGGGASGDEQFF
TGCAGTGCCCCCTTGGGCGGGGGGGCCTCCGGCGATGAGCAGTTCTTC
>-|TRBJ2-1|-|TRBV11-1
CASSFGDGVIDEQFF
TGTGCCAGCAGCTTTGGGGACGGGGTAATAGATGAGCAGTTCTTC
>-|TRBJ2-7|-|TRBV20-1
CSASGNEQYF
TGCAGTGCTAGCGGAAACGAGCAGTACTTC
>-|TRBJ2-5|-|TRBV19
CASRRSYAGAGETQYF
TGTGCCAGTAGGCGATCCTATGCGGGGGCCGGAGAGACCCAGTACTTC
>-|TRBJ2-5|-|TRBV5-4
CASSLGDGGQETQYF
TGTGCCAGCAGCTTGGGGGACGGGGGACAAGAGACCCAGTACTTC
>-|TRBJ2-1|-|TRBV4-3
CASSQDRLIGEQFF
TGCGCCAGCAGCCAAGATAGGCTTATCGGTGAGCAGTTCTTC
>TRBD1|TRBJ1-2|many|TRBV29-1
CSVEEFNRDSYGYTF
TGCAGCGTTGAAGAGTTCAACAGGGACAGCTATGGCTACACCTTC
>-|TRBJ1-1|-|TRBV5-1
CASKRTADEAFF
TGCGCCAGCAAAAGGACGGCGGACGAAGCTTTCTTT